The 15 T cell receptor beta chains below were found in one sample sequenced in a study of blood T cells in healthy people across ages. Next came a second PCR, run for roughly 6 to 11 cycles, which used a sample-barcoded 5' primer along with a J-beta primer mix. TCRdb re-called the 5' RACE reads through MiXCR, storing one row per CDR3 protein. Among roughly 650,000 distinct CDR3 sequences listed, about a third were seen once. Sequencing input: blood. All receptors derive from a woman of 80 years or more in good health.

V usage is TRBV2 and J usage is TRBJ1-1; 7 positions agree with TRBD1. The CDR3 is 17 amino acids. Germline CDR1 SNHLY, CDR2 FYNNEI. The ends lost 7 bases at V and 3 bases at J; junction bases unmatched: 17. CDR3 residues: CASTGGSPGVRDTEAFF. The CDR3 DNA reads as TGTGCCAGCACAGGGGGTAGCCCTGGTGTTCGGGACACTGAAGCTTTCTTT.

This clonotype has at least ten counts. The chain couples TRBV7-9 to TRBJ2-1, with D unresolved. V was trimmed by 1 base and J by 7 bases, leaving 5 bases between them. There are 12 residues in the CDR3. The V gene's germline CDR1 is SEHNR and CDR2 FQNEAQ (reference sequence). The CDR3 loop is CASSLDPNEQFF. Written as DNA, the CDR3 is TGTGCCAGCAGCTTAGACCCTAATGAGCAGTTCTTC.

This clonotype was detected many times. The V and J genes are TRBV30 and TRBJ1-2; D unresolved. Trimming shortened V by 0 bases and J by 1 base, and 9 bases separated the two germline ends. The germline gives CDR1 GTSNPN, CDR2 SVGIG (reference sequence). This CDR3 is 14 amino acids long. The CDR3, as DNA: TGTGCCTGGAGTGTAAGCCGAGTTAACTATGGCTACACCTTC. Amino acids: CAWSVSRVNYGYTF.

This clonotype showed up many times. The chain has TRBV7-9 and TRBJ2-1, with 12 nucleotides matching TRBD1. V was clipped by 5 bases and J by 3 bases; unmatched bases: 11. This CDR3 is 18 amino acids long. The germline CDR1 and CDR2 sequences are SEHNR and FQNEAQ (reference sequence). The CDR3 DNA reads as TGTGCCAGCAGCGACCTATTCGGGACAGGGGGCATCTACAATGAGCAGTTCTTC. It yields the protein CASSDLFGTGGIYNEQFF. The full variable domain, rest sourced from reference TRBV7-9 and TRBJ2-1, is DTGVSQNPRHKITKRGQNVTFRCDPISEHNRLYWYRQTLGQGPEFLTYFQNEAQLEKSRLLSDRFSAERPKGSFSTLEIQRTEQGDSAMYLCASSDLFGTGGIYNEQFFGPGTRLTVL.

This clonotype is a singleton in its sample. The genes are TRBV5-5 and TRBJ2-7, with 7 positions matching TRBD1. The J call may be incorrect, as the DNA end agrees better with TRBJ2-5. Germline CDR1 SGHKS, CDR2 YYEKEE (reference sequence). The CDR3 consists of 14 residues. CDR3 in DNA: TGTGCCAGCAGGACAGGGCCAAGAGCGGAGACCCAGTACTTC. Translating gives CASRTGPRAETQYF.

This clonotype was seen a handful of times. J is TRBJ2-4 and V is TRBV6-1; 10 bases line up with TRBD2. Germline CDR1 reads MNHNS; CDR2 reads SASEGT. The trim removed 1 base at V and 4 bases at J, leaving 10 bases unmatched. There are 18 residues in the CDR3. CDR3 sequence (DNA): TGTGCCAGCAGTGAAGAGGGAGTAGCGGGGGGCCATAAAAACATTCAGTACTTC. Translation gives CASSEEGVAGGHKNIQYF.

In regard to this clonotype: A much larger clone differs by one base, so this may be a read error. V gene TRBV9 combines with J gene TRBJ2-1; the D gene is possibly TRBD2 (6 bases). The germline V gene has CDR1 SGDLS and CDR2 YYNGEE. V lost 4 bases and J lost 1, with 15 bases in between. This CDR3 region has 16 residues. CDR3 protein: CASSSTRWSSYNEQFF. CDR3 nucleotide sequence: TGTGCCAGCAGCTCGACTAGGTGGAGTTCCTACAATGAGCAGTTCTTC. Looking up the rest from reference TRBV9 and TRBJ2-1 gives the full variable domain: DSGVTQTPKHLITATGQRVTLRCSPRSGDLSVYWYQQSLDQGLQFLIQYYNGEERAKGNILERFSAQQFPDLHSELNLSSLELGDSALYFCASSSTRWSSYNEQFFGPGTRLTVL.

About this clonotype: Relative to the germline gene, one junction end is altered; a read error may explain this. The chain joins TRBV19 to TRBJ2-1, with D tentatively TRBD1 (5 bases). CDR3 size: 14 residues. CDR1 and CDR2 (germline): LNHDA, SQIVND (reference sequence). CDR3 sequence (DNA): TGTGTCAGTACGACTTCCCAGGGTTTGGGTGAGCAGTTCTTC. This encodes CVSTTSQGLGEQFF.

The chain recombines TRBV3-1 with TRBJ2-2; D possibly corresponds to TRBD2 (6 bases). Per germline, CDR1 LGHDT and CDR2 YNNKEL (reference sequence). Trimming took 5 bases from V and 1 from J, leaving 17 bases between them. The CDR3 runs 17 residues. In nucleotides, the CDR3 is TGTGCCAGCAGCTCCCGAAGGGACTTCCGGAACACCGGGGAGCTGTTTTTT. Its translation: CASSSRRDFRNTGELFF.

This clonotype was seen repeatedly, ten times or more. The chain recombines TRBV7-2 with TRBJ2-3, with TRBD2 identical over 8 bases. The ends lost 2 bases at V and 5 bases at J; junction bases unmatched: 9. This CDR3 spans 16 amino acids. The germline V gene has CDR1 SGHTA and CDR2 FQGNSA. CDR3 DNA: TGTGCCAGCAGCTTAATTCTCGGGGGGGCAGGAGATACGCAGTATTTT. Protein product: CASSLILGGAGDTQYF. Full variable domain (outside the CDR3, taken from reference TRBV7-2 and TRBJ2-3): GAGVSQSPSNKVTEKGKDVELRCDPISGHTALYWYRQSLGQGLEFLIYFQGNSAPDKSGLPSDRFSAERTGGSVSTLTIQRTQQEDSAVYLCASSLILGGAGDTQYFGPGTRLTVL.

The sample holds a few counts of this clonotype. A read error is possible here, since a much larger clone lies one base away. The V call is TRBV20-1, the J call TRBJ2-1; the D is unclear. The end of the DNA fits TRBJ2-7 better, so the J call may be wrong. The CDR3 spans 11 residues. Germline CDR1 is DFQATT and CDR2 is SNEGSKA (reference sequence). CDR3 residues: CSGLSYNEQYF. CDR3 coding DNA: TGCAGCGGTCTGTCCTACAATGAGCAGTACTTC.

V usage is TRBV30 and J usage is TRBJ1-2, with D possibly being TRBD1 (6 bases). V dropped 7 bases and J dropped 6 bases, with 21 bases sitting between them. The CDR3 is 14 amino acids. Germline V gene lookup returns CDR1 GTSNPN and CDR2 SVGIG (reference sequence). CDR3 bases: TGTGCCTCCATCGAGGGGGGGGCATGGGATGGCTACACCTTC. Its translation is CASIEGGAWDGYTF.

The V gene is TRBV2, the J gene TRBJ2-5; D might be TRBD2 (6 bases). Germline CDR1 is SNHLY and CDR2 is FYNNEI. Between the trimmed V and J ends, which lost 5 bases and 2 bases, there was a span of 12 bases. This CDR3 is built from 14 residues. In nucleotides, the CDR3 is TGTGCCAGCAGTAGTGCTAGCGCACAAGAGACCCAGTACTTC. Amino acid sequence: CASSSASAQETQYF.

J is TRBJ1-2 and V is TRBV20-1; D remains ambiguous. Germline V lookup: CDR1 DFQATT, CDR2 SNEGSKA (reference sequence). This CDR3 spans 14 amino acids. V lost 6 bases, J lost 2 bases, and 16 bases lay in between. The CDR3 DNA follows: TGCAGTGCCCAAGTCTTGGGAAGAAACTATGGCTACACCTTC. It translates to CSAQVLGRNYGYTF.

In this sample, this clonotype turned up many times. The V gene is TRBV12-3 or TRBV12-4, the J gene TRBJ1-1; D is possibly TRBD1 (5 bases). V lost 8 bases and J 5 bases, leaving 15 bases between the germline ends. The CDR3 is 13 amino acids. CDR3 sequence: CASGKQGYTEAFF. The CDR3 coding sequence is TGTGCCAGCGGCAAGCAGGGATATACTGAAGCTTTCTTT.